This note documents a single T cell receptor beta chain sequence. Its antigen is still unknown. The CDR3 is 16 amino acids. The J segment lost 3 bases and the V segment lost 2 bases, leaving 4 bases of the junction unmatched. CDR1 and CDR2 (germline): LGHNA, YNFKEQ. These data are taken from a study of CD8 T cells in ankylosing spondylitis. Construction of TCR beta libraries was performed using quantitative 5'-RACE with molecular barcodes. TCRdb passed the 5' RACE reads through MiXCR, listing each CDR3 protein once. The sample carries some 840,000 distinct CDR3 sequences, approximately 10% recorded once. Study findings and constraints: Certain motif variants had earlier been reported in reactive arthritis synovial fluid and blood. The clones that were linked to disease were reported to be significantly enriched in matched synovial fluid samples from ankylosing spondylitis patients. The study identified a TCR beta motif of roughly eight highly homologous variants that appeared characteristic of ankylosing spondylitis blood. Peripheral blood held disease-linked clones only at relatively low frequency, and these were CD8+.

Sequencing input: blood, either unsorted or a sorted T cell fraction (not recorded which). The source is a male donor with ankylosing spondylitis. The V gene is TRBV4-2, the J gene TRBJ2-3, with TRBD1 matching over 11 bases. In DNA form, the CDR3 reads TGTGCCAGCAGCCAAATGGACAGGGGGCGGACAGATACGCAGTATTTT. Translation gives CASSQMDRGRTDTQYF.